These 21 T cell receptor beta chains came from one sample sequenced in a study of beta chain features in type 1 diabetes. Of the isolated RNA, all was reverse transcribed, and so the sequenced material was expressed TCRB transcripts. TCRdb's table, derived via immunoSEQ multiplex PCR, lists solely in-frame clones and lacks some. Of approximately 120,000 clones listed, roughly 43% are singletons. Sequenced sample: stem cell memory CD4+ T cells from blood. The receptors originated from a woman aged 18-30 years in good health.

The sample holds one count of this clone. The V and J genes are TRBV6-5 and TRBJ1-1; no firm D call. The CDR3 has 13 amino acids. Germline lookup yields CDR1 MNHEY and CDR2 SVGAGI. V lost 6 bases and J 1 base, leaving 9 bases between the germline ends. CDR3 in DNA: TGTGCCAGCAGACTCCACTGGAACACTGAAGCTTTCTTT. Translation: CASRLHWNTEAFF.

V gene TRBV6-5 combines with J gene TRBJ2-2; 10 bases line up with TRBD2. The ends lost 4 bases at V and 7 bases at J; junction bases unmatched: 6. CDR1 and CDR2 from the germline V gene are MNHEY and SVGAGI. The CDR3 contains 15 residues. The DNA for the CDR3 is TGTGCCAGCAGTTCCGGCCTAGCGGGAGTCGGGGAGCTGTTTTTT. As protein: CASSSGLAGVGELFF.

The chain is built from TRBV11-1 and TRBJ2-1; 8 positions match TRBD1. The junction had 7 bases not matched to a gene; V was cut back by 5 bases and J by 4 bases. The germline V gene encodes CDR1 SGHAT and CDR2 FQDESV (reference sequence). The CDR3 length is 15 residues. CDR3 in amino acids: CASSHRDRYYNEQFF. The CDR3 DNA reads as TGTGCCAGCAGCCACAGGGACAGGTATTACAATGAGCAGTTCTTC.

V and J are TRBV30 and TRBJ1-2; D may be TRBD1 (6 bases). CDR1 and CDR2 (germline): GTSNPN, SVGIG (reference sequence). This CDR3 has 18 amino acids. V was pared by 3 bases and J by 4 bases, with 27 bases between. The CDR3 nucleotides read TGTGCCTGGAGGCGTAGAGGGTACGGACAGTTATTATTCTATGGCTACACCTTC. Translation gives CAWRRRGYGQLLFYGYTF.

The CDR3 loop is CASSLKGQGSYGYTF. In DNA, the CDR3 is TGTGCCAGTAGTCTCAAAGGACAGGGGTCCTATGGCTACACCTTC. The chain uses TRBV19 and TRBJ1-2; 9 bases agree with TRBD1. CDR3 length: 15 residues. Trimming cost V 5 bases and J 4 bases; bases outside gene matches: 8. CDR1 and CDR2 (germline): LNHDA, SQIVND (reference sequence).

For this clone: The sample contains more than one DNA sequence encoding this CDR3. The gene calls are TRBV7-2 and TRBJ2-7; TRBD2 agrees at 15 bases. CDR1 SGHTA and CDR2 FQGNSA come from the germline V gene. CDR3 length: 14 residues. V lost 3 bases and J lost 6; bases outside the gene matches: 0. The CDR3 nucleotides read TGTGCCAGCAGCTTGGGACTAGCGGGAGGCGAGCAGTACTTC. As protein: CASSLGLAGGEQYF.

V usage is TRBV20-1 and J usage is TRBJ1-2; 9 nucleotides match TRBD1. V lost 6 bases, J lost 7 bases, and 3 bases stayed unmatched. From germline, CDR1 is DFQATT and CDR2 SNEGSKA (reference sequence). This CDR3 region has 11 residues. CDR3 DNA: TGCAGTGCCCACAGGGGGCCTGGCTACACCTTC. Its protein is CSAHRGPGYTF.

Only a few counts were recorded for this clone. The chain links TRBV7-3 to TRBJ2-1, with D tentatively TRBD1 (6 bases). CDR3 length: 15 amino acids. Looked up from germline, CDR1 is SGHTA and CDR2 is FQGTGA. The ends were cut back, 2 bases at V and 5 bases at J, with 13 bases in the middle. The CDR3 DNA reads TGTGCCAGCAGCTTACTTGGGGGCCTAAACAATGAGCAGTTCTTC. It encodes CASSLLGGLNNEQFF.

The chain carries TRBV15 and TRBJ2-5; D may be TRBD2 (5 bases). Trimming removed 2 bases at V and 5 bases at J, with 18 bases between. The CDR3 is 16 amino acids. CDR1 LNHNV and CDR2 YYDKDF come from the germline V gene (reference sequence). The chain's CDR3 is CATSRSKWASRETQYF. The CDR3, as DNA: TGTGCCACCAGCAGATCCAAGTGGGCTAGCCGGGAGACCCAGTACTTC.

In nucleotides, the CDR3 is TGTGCCAGCAGTGAAGATGGGGCGCCGAACACTGAAGCTTTCTTT. Translated: CASSEDGAPNTEAFF. The rearrangement links TRBV6-1 to TRBJ1-1, with D possibly TRBD1 on 5 matching bases. V was cut by 1 base and J by 1 base, with 10 bases left in between. The germline CDR1 and CDR2 sequences are MNHNS and SASEGT. The CDR3 is 15 amino acids.

Only one count was recorded for this clone. V and J are TRBV30 and TRBJ2-7; 7 bases line up with TRBD2. Germline CDR1 and CDR2: GTSNPN and SVGIG (reference sequence). V lost 0 bases, J lost 6 bases, and 8 bases stayed unmatched. The CDR3 extends over 14 amino acids. In nucleotides, the CDR3 is TGTGCCTGGAGTGTCAGCGGGGCGCCTCTCGAGCAGTACTTC. It codes for CAWSVSGAPLEQYF.

This clone has a handful of counts. CDR3 sequence reads: CASSLEGRGINQPQHF. CDR3 nucleotides: TGTGCCAGCAGCTTAGAGGGCAGGGGAATCAATCAGCCCCAGCATTTT. V and J are TRBV7-2 and TRBJ1-5; possible D gene TRBD1, 6 bases. V lost 1 base to trimming and J lost 3 bases, with 13 bases between them. CDR3 length equals 16 residues. Germline CDR1 SGHTA, CDR2 FQGNSA.

The rearrangement joins TRBV9 to TRBJ2-5; a weak D match, TRBD2 (5 bases). This CDR3 is 15 amino acids long. V lost 4 bases, J lost 5 bases, and 18 bases lay in between. From germline, CDR1 is SGDLS and CDR2 YYNGEE. This CDR3 is CASSSRTFGGETQYF. Written as DNA, the CDR3 is TGTGCCAGCAGCTCCCGGACGTTTGGCGGGGAGACCCAGTACTTC.

The chain couples TRBV28 to TRBJ2-5; 9 bases are shared with TRBD1. V lost 4 bases and J lost 3; bases outside the gene matches: 9. The CDR3 has 16 residues. Germline assignment: CDR1 MDHEN and CDR2 SYDVKM. The CDR3 DNA is TGTGCCAGCAGTTCCTCGGGACAGGGAGGGAAAGAGACCCAGTACTTC. Protein sequence: CASSSSGQGGKETQYF.

The chain employs TRBV4-2 and TRBJ1-5; D is undetermined. The V end was cut by 0 bases, the J end by 6 bases, with 9 bases between. The length of the CDR3 is 14 residues. The V gene's germline CDR1 is LGHNA and CDR2 YNFKEQ. CDR3 protein: CASSQDSFSQPQHF. The CDR3 DNA reads TGTGCCAGCAGCCAAGATAGTTTTAGTCAGCCCCAGCATTTT.

The table lists this clone with a few counts. J is TRBJ2-7 and V is TRBV2; a weak D match, TRBD2 (5 bases). CDR1 SNHLY and CDR2 FYNNEI come from the germline V gene. V was pared by 8 bases and J by 2 bases, with 16 bases between. CDR3 length: 14 amino acids. CDR3 sequence (DNA): TGTGCCAGCGGTGGGAGTTCGCTAGCCTACGAGCAGTACTTC. This gives the protein CASGGSSLAYEQYF.

Concerning this clone itself: At one of its ends the junction is not consistent with the germline gene, which may arise from a read error. Here the CDR3 reads CASAYRVEGSF. The CDR3 bases are TGTGCCAGCGCGTACAGGGTCGAAGGTTCCTTC. The V gene is TRBV28, the J gene TRBJ1-2, with D tentatively TRBD1 (6 bases). In germline, CDR1 is MDHEN, CDR2 SYDVKM. The length of the CDR3 is 11 residues.

The chain has TRBV7-2 and TRBJ1-5; TRBD1 matches 11 bases. This CDR3 is built from 19 residues. Trimming took 1 base from V and 1 from J; bases not matched to a gene: 9. From germline, CDR1 is SGHTA and CDR2 FQGNSA. The CDR3 nucleotides read TGTGCCAGCAGCTTAGTTTTGTATAGGGACAGGGGGAGCAATCAGCCCCAGCATTTT. Translation: CASSLVLYRDRGSNQPQHF.

The V and J genes are TRBV4-1 and TRBJ2-3; 7 positions match TRBD2. The CDR3 contains 17 residues. With 3 bases clipped from V and 0 bases from J, the junction kept 9 bases outside the gene matches. Germline V gives CDR1 MGHRA, CDR2 YSYEKL. Here the CDR3 DNA reads TGCGCCAGCAGCCAGAGAATCACTAGCGTTAGCACAGATACGCAGTATTTT. Translating gives CASSQRITSVSTDTQYF.

The chain links TRBV5-1 to TRBJ2-3, with D maybe TRBD1 (6 bases). V shed 6 bases and J shed 7 bases, with 12 bases lying between them. Germline CDR1 is SGHRS and CDR2 is YFSETQ. The CDR3 sequence is 12 residues long. The CDR3 sequence: CASTLQGNTQYF. In DNA form, the CDR3 reads TGCGCCAGCACCCTACAGGGAAATACGCAGTATTTT. The complete variable domain, with remaining parts taken from reference TRBV5-1 and TRBJ2-3, reads KAGVTQTPRYLIKTRGQQVTLSCSPISGHRSVSWYQQTPGQGLQFLFEYFSETQRNKGNFPGRFSGRQFSNSRSEMNVSTLELGDSALYLCASTLQGNTQYFGPGTRLTVL.

V is TRBV16 and J is TRBJ2-7; D call uncertain. Per the germline V gene, CDR1 is KGHSY and CDR2 is FQNENV. V was clipped by 0 bases and J by 3 bases, with 12 bases between them. The CDR3 loop spans 15 amino acids. The chain's CDR3 is CASSQSRNSLYEQYF. In DNA, the CDR3 is TGTGCCAGCAGCCAATCTCGAAACAGCCTCTACGAGCAGTACTTC.